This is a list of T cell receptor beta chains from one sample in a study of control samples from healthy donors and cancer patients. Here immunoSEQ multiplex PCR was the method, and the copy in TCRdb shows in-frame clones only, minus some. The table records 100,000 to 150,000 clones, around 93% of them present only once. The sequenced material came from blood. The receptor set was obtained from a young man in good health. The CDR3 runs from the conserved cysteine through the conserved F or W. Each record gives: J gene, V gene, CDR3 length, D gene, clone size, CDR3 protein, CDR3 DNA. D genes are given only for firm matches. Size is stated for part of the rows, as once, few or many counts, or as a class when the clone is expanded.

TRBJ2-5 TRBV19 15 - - CASSIEQGRLETQYF TGTGCCAGTAGTATAGAACAGGGTCGGTTAGAGACCCAGTACTTC
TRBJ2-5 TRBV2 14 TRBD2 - CASNPTSGRETQYF TGTGCCAGCAATCCGACTAGCGGGCGGGAGACCCAGTACTTC
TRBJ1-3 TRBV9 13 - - CASSVPPGNTIYF TGTGCCAGCAGCGTACCGCCCGGAAACACCATATATTTT
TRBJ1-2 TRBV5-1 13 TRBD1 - CASNQQGEDGYTF TGCGCCAGCAACCAACAGGGGGAAGATGGCTACACCTTC
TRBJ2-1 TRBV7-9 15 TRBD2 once CASSYVLAGQSEQFF TGTGCCAGCAGCTACGTACTAGCGGGGCAATCCGAGCAGTTCTTC
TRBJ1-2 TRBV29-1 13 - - CSVGETANYGYTF TGCAGCGTAGGGGAGACTGCTAACTATGGCTACACCTTC
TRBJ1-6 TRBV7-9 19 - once CASSLWLPTGGYYNSPLHF TGTGCCAGCAGCTTATGGTTGCCCACGGGAGGGTACTATAATTCACCCCTCCACTTT
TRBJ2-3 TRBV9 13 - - CASSALAADTQYF TGTGCCAGCAGCGCCCTCGCAGCAGATACGCAGTATTTT
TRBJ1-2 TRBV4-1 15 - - CASSQDRTDRYGYTF TGCGCCAGCAGCCAAGACCGGACAGATCGCTATGGCTACACCTTC
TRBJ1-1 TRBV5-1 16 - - CASSSKPGPPNTEAFF TGCGCCAGCAGCTCCAAACCGGGACCTCCGAACACTGAAGCTTTCTTT
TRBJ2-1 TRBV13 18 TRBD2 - CASSLRLGGLADYNEQFF TGTGCCAGCAGCTTACGGTTGGGGGGACTAGCGGACTACAATGAGCAGTTCTTC
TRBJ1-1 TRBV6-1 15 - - CASSDDDGRPTEAFF TGTGCCAGCAGTGATGACGACGGGCGACCTACTGAAGCTTTCTTT
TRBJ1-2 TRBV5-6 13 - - CASRQTGSYGYTF TGTGCCAGCAGACAGACCGGATCTTACGGCTACACCTTC
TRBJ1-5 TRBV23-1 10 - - CASRNQPQHF TGCGCCAGCAGAAATCAGCCCCAGCATTTT
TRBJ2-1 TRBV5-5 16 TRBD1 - CASSLAVTGAYNEQFF TGTGCCAGCAGCTTGGCCGTGACAGGGGCTTACAATGAGCAGTTCTTC
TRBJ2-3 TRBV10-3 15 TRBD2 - CAISDTLAATDTQYF TGTGCCATCAGTGATACCCTAGCGGCAACAGATACGCAGTATTTT
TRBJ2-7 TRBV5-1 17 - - CASSLDSIDVGGYEQYF TGCGCCAGCAGCTTGGATTCGATTGATGTGGGAGGATACGAGCAGTACTTC
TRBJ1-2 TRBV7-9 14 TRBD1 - CASTLTGAAGGYTF TGTGCCAGCACGTTGACAGGGGCCGCGGGGGGCTACACCTTC
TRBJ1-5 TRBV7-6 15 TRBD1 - CASSPDRGRGQPQHF TGTGCCAGCAGCCCGGACAGGGGGCGCGGACAGCCCCAGCATTTT
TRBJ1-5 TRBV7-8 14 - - CATATGGSNQPQHF TGTGCCACCGCCACGGGGGGAAGCAATCAGCCCCAGCATTTT
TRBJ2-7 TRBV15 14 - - CATSRVEASYEQYF TGTGCCACCAGCAGAGTGGAGGCCTCCTACGAGCAGTACTTC
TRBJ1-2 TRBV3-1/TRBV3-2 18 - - CASSQDSVAGAEGYGYTF TGTGCCAGCAGCCAAGATTCGGTAGCAGGGGCGGAGGGCTATGGCTACACCTTC
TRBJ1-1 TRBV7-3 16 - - CASSLSRQATNTEAFF TGTGCCAGCAGCTTATCCCGACAGGCTACGAACACTGAAGCTTTCTTT
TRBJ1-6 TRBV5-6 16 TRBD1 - CASSSTGAPDNSPLHF TGTGCCAGCAGCTCTACAGGGGCCCCGGATAATTCACCCCTCCACTTT
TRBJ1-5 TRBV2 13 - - CASTTDSNQPQHF TGTGCCAGCACCACTGACAGCAATCAGCCCCAGCATTTT
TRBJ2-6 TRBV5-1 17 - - CASSLAALSSGANVLTF TGCGCCAGCAGCTTGGCGGCCCTAAGCTCTGGGGCCAACGTCCTGACTTTC
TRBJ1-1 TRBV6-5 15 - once CASSYSRLLYTEAFF TGTGCCAGCAGTTACTCGAGGCTTCTATATACTGAAGCTTTCTTT
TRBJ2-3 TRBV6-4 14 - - CASSLGLSTDTQYF TGTGCCAGCTCGCTGGGCTTAAGCACAGATACGCAGTATTTT
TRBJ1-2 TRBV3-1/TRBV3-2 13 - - CASSQNTGIGYTF TGTGCCAGCAGCCAGAATACAGGGATTGGCTACACCTTC
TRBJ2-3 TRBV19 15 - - CASSTGTWGTDTQYF TGTGCCAGTAGTACCGGGACGTGGGGCACAGATACGCAGTATTTT
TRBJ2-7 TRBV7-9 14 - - CASSTPRGLDEQYF TGTGCCAGCAGTACCCCCCGAGGGTTGGACGAGCAGTACTTC
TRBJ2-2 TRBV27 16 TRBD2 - CASSPPGGSNTGELFF TGTGCCAGCAGTCCCCCCGGGGGGTCGAACACCGGGGAGCTGTTTTTT
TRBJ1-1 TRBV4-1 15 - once CASSQGRGKDTEAFF TGCGCCAGCAGCCAAGGACGGGGGAAGGACACTGAAGCTTTCTTT
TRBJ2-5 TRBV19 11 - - CASSFQETQYF TGTGCCAGTAGTTTCCAAGAGACCCAGTACTTC
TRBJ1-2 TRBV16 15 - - CASSQSGGSNYGYTF TGTGCCAGCAGCCAATCGGGCGGTTCTAACTATGGCTACACCTTC
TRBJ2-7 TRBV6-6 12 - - CASSYRANEQYF TGTGCCAGCAGTTACCGGGCCAACGAGCAGTACTTC